The 12 T cell receptor beta chains below were found in one sample sequenced in a study of T cell repertoires in cytomegalovirus infection (dated by TCRdb to the late 2010s). The treatment or condition label for this specimen denotes: in vitro stimulation with specific CMV peptide epitopes to enrich CMV-specific T cells. What these receptors recognize is not known. This sample was sequenced with an Illumina HiSeq 1500. TCRdb trimmed public reads at Q25 via fastp, called clones via MiXCR and kept in-frame beta chains. A single entry per CDR3 protein holds the most common genes and DNA from its merged rows. Counted in this sample were 700,000 to 950,000 distinct CDR3 sequences; approximately 32% of them appeared once. Of the sample, approximately 13% falls within the top ten clones. Specimen: cultured CD8+ T cells from PBMCs, collected from culture after CMV antigen stimulation. The receptors shown here come from a human donor in good health (CMV status not recorded). Some clones in this sample may be carry-over from other donors' samples.

The chain combines TRBV11-2 with TRBJ2-5; 7 bases match TRBD2. The CDR3 has 16 amino acids. J was trimmed by 1 base and V by 1 base; bases with no gene match: 6. The germline CDR1 and CDR2 sequences are SGHAT and FQNNGV. CDR3 in amino acids: CASSLVLAARQETQYF. CDR3 sequence (DNA): TGTGCCAGCAGCTTAGTCCTAGCGGCGCGCCAAGAGACCCAGTACTTC.

This chain uses TRBV27 with TRBJ1-4, with D possibly being TRBD1 (5 bases). This CDR3 has 16 residues. Trimming left V 6 bases short and J 4 bases short, with 18 bases between. Germline V gene lookup returns CDR1 MNHEY and CDR2 SMNVEV (reference sequence). CDR3 region: CASREAGQGLNEKLFF. DNA of the CDR3: TGTGCCAGCAGGGAGGCAGGGCAGGGTCTTAATGAAAAACTGTTTTTT.

V usage is TRBV27 and J usage is TRBJ1-1; possible D gene TRBD1, 5 bases. The V and J ends lost 0 bases and 5 bases respectively, with 13 bases between them. Per germline, CDR1 MNHEY and CDR2 SMNVEV (reference sequence). CDR3 length equals 15 residues. In DNA form, the CDR3 reads TGTGCCAGCAGTTTATCCTGGGGGATGGGGACTGAAGCTTTCTTT. This gives the protein CASSLSWGMGTEAFF.

The chain couples TRBV12-3 or TRBV12-4 to TRBJ1-2; TRBD1 agrees at 7 bases. The CDR3 length is 15 residues. Losses at the gene ends were 4 bases for V and 5 bases for J; bases not matched to a gene: 10. The CDR3 reads CASSSPGQLIYGYTF. In DNA, the CDR3 is TGTGCCAGCAGTTCCCCGGGACAGTTGATTTATGGCTACACCTTC.

This clonotype occurred many times. CDR3 amino acids: CAISESNSAGGTFGDYEQYF. The DNA for the CDR3 is TGTGCCATCAGTGAGTCGAATAGCGCAGGGGGCACCTTTGGGGACTACGAGCAGTACTTC. This rearrangement joins TRBV10-3 to TRBJ2-7; 8 bases line up with TRBD1. V was pared by 0 bases and J by 3 bases, with 19 bases of the junction left unmatched. Germline V gives CDR1 ENHRY, CDR2 SYGVKD. This CDR3 is built from 20 residues.

The V gene is TRBV28, the J gene TRBJ2-1; TRBD2 aligns across 12 bases. With 6 bases clipped from V and 5 bases from J, the junction kept 5 bases outside the gene matches. This CDR3 region has 15 residues. CDR1 and CDR2 from the germline V gene are MDHEN and SYDVKM. CDR3 nucleotides: TGTGCCAGCAGACTTCTAGCGGGGGGGCACAATGAGCAGTTCTTC. Translation gives CASRLLAGGHNEQFF.

This clonotype was counted only a few times. The chain joins TRBV7-9 to TRBJ2-2, with a possible D match to TRBD2 (5 bases). Germline CDR1 reads SEHNR; CDR2 reads FQNEAQ (reference sequence). Trimming took off 5 bases at V and 1 base at J, with 14 bases between the two ends. The CDR3 is made up of 16 amino acids. The CDR3 protein is CASSHGGDGNTGELFF. CDR3 DNA sequence: TGTGCCAGCAGCCACGGAGGCGATGGGAACACCGGGGAGCTGTTTTTT.

In this sample, this clonotype turned up a few times. The rearrangement joins TRBV28 to TRBJ1-1; D uncertain. The CDR3 runs 14 residues. V lost 6 bases, J lost 1 base, and 12 bases lay in between. Germline CDR1 MDHEN, CDR2 SYDVKM. The CDR3 protein is CASSADGSNTEAFF. CDR3 DNA: TGTGCCAGCAGCGCGGACGGGTCGAACACTGAAGCTTTCTTT.

The chain carries TRBV6-5 and TRBJ2-3; tentatively, D is TRBD2 (5 bases). V was pared by 5 bases and J by 0 bases, with 9 bases between. Germline values: CDR1 MNHEY, CDR2 SVGAGI. This CDR3 region has 14 residues. The CDR3 bases are TGTGCCAGCAGTCAGCGGTCTAGCACAGATACGCAGTATTTT. This encodes CASSQRSSTDTQYF.

This chain joins TRBV29-1 and TRBJ2-1, with D unclear. CDR3 length: 10 amino acids. The ends were cut back, 8 bases at V and 6 bases at J, with 8 bases in the middle. Looked up from germline, CDR1 is SQVTM and CDR2 is ANQGSEA. CDR3 sequence reads: CSFRANEQFF. DNA for the CDR3: TGCAGCTTTCGGGCCAATGAGCAGTTCTTC.

This clonotype was detected a few times. CDR3 coding DNA: TGTGCCAGCAGTCCGGTTTCGAATCACTACGAGCAGTACGTC. This codes for CASSPVSNHYEQYV. The chain uses TRBV28 and TRBJ2-7; no reliable D call. Germline CDR1 reads MDHEN; CDR2 reads SYDVKM. CDR3 size: 14 residues. The V end lost 5 bases, the J end lost 3 bases, and 14 bases lay between the germline ends.

The chain carries TRBV13 and TRBJ1-1; no firm D call. The V and J ends lost 0 bases and 8 bases respectively, with 13 bases between them. From germline, CDR1 is PRHDT and CDR2 FYEKMQ (reference sequence). CDR3 length: 14 residues. The CDR3 DNA reads as TGTGCCAGCAGCTTAGGTTTTCGGGCCTCCGAAGCTTTCTTT. Translation gives CASSLGFRASEAFF.